The 27 T cell receptor beta chains reported below all come from one sample, sequenced in a study of blood T cell repertoires in COVID-19. Assay used: immunoSEQ multiplex PCR; TCRdb lists only in-frame clones, some missing. The sample holds roughly 81,000 clones, approximately 89% seen once. Sequenced: peripheral blood. All receptors come from a man between 70 and 80 years old with active or convalescent COVID-19.

CDR3 sequence: CASSQEDSTSSYEQYF. CDR3 in DNA: TGTGCCAGCAGCCAAGAAGACTCTACAAGCTCCTACGAGCAGTACTTC. The V and J genes are TRBV4-2 and TRBJ2-7; no firm D call. This CDR3 has 16 residues. The V gene lost 0 bases and the J gene lost 0 bases, with 12 bases spanning the gap. Germline V gives CDR1 LGHNA, CDR2 YNFKEQ.

The CDR3, as DNA: TGCGCCAGCAGCCTCGGGGTGGGGGCTCATACAGATACGCAGTATTTT. Amino acids: CASSLGVGAHTDTQYF. V and J are TRBV5-1 and TRBJ2-3; D may be TRBD1 (6 bases). The germline V gene encodes CDR1 SGHRS and CDR2 YFSETQ. The length of the CDR3 is 16 residues. Trimming stripped 4 bases from V and 3 bases from J, with 18 bases between.

The rearrangement links TRBV7-8 to TRBJ2-1; 9 positions match TRBD2. V lost 5 bases, J lost 5 bases, and 7 bases stayed unmatched. The CDR3 has 15 amino acids. CDR1 and CDR2 (germline): SGHVS, FQNEAQ. CDR3 in DNA: TGTGCCAGCAGCCCGCCTGCGGGGGGGCACAATGAGCAGTTCTTC. Protein sequence: CASSPPAGGHNEQFF.

This sequence joins TRBV5-1 and TRBJ2-7; the match to TRBD1 covers 9 bases. V gave up 4 bases and J gave up 7 bases; unmatched junction bases: 9. Germline lookup yields CDR1 SGHRS and CDR2 YFSETQ. The CDR3 length is 14 residues. DNA for the CDR3: TGCGCCAGCAGCCTGGGGACAGGGCTAAGGGAGCAGTACTTC. Its translation is CASSLGTGLREQYF.

This sequence joins TRBV5-1 and TRBJ2-1; D unresolved. Trimming stripped 3 bases from V and 7 bases from J, with 8 bases between. CDR1 and CDR2 from the germline V gene are SGHRS and YFSETQ. The length of the CDR3 is 12 residues. CDR3 nucleotide sequence: TGCGCCAGCAGCTGGTACGGGAATGAGCAGTTCTTC. Translating gives CASSWYGNEQFF. The entire variable domain, with the rest obtained from reference TRBV5-1 and TRBJ2-1, is as follows: KAGVTQTPRYLIKTRGQQVTLSCSPISGHRSVSWYQQTPGQGLQFLFEYFSETQRNKGNFPGRFSGRQFSNSRSEMNVSTLELGDSALYLCASSWYGNEQFFGPGTRLTVL.

The chain employs TRBV7-2 and TRBJ2-7; 8 bases are a match to TRBD1. This CDR3 has 14 amino acids. The germline CDR1 and CDR2 sequences are SGHTA and FQGNSA. Unmatched junction bases numbered 7, after V lost 6 bases and J lost 3 bases. Here the CDR3 reads CASSRGQGYYEQYF. DNA of the CDR3: TGTGCCAGCAGTCGAGGACAGGGCTACTACGAGCAGTACTTC.

The chain combines TRBV5-1 with TRBJ2-3; 7 positions agree with TRBD1. Germline CDR1 SGHRS, CDR2 YFSETQ. V shed 4 bases, J shed 2 bases, and the junction held 4 bases outside the gene matches. This CDR3 is 14 amino acids long. The CDR3 region is CASSVGTATDTQYF. CDR3 DNA sequence: TGCGCCAGCAGCGTAGGGACAGCCACAGATACGCAGTATTTT. Together with reference TRBV5-1 and TRBJ2-3, the CDR3 gives the full variable domain: KAGVTQTPRYLIKTRGQQVTLSCSPISGHRSVSWYQQTPGQGLQFLFEYFSETQRNKGNFPGRFSGRQFSNSRSEMNVSTLELGDSALYLCASSVGTATDTQYFGPGTRLTVL.

V usage is TRBV6-1 and J usage is TRBJ1-6; 9 bases are a match to TRBD1. After removal of 2 bases from V and 9 bases from J, the junction contained 5 bases not matched to a gene. The CDR3 loop spans 15 amino acids. CDR1 MNHNS and CDR2 SASEGT come from the germline V gene. As DNA, the CDR3 is TGTGCCAGCAGTGAAAACAGGGGGCCCGGTTCACCCCTCCACTTT. Translating it yields CASSENRGPGSPLHF.

The V and J genes are TRBV9 and TRBJ2-4; possible D gene TRBD1, 5 bases. This CDR3 spans 16 amino acids. The V end was cut by 0 bases, the J end by 0 bases, with 10 bases between. Germline values: CDR1 SGDLS, CDR2 YYNGEE. The CDR3 DNA reads as TGTGCCAGCAGCGTAGACAGGCCGTTAGCCAAAAACATTCAGTACTTC. This codes for CASSVDRPLAKNIQYF. Filled out from reference TRBV9 and TRBJ2-4, the complete variable domain reads DSGVTQTPKHLITATGQRVTLRCSPRSGDLSVYWYQQSLDQGLQFLIQYYNGEERAKGNILERFSAQQFPDLHSELNLSSLELGDSALYFCASSVDRPLAKNIQYFGAGTRLSVL.

The chain combines TRBV7-2 with TRBJ2-7; 8 bases map to TRBD1. The germline CDR1 and CDR2 sequences are SGHTA and FQGNSA. The CDR3 covers 15 residues. V shed 5 bases and J 2 bases; nucleotides not matched to a gene: 8. CDR3 DNA sequence: TGTGCCAGCAGCCCCGGGACAGGCCAGACCTACGAGCAGTACTTC. This encodes CASSPGTGQTYEQYF.

The chain is built from TRBV3-1 (or the pseudogene TRBV3-2) and TRBJ2-3; TRBD2 aligns across 12 bases. Germline-derived CDR1 and CDR2 are LGHDT and YNNKEL (reference sequence). The trim removed 0 bases at V and 11 bases at J, leaving 12 bases unmatched. The CDR3 is 17 residues long. This CDR3 is CASSQDHGLAGTEKQYF. In DNA, the CDR3 is TGTGCCAGCAGCCAAGATCATGGACTAGCGGGGACTGAGAAGCAGTATTTT.

The chain combines TRBV7-8 with TRBJ2-7, with D hard to call. Between the trimmed V and J ends, which lost 4 bases and 5 bases, there was a span of 18 bases. The V gene's germline CDR1 is SGHVS and CDR2 FQNEAQ. The CDR3 spans 15 residues. In DNA, the CDR3 is TGTGCCAGCAGCTCAGGTCTTACGAGAAACGACGAGCAGTACTTC. Residues: CASSSGLTRNDEQYF.

The CDR3 here is CASSQTRVGSGYGYTF. CDR3 nucleotide sequence: TGTGCCAGCAGCCAAACTAGGGTGGGGTCGGGCTATGGCTACACCTTC. This sequence joins TRBV3-1 (or the pseudogene TRBV3-2) and TRBJ1-2; unclear D gene. The germline V gene has CDR1 LGHDT and CDR2 YNNKEL (reference sequence). V was trimmed by 2 bases and J by 4 bases, leaving 17 bases between them. The CDR3 covers 16 residues.

This rearrangement joins TRBV6-5 to TRBJ2-5; no clear D gene. This CDR3 is 16 amino acids long. The V gene lost 0 bases and the J gene lost 3 bases, with 14 bases spanning the gap. Germline V gene sequence: CDR1 MNHEY, CDR2 SVGAGI. The CDR3, as DNA: TGTGCCAGCAGTTACTCGCCCCCAGGCTCGAAAGAGACCCAGTACTTC. Translating gives CASSYSPPGSKETQYF.

V and J are TRBV5-6 and TRBJ1-2; no definite D call. Trimming shortened V by 9 bases and J by 6 bases, and 15 bases separated the two germline ends. The CDR3 totals 12 residues. Per germline, CDR1 SGHDT and CDR2 YYEEEE. CDR3 amino acids: CATSVGQDGYTF. The CDR3 DNA is TGTGCCACCAGTGTTGGCCAAGATGGCTACACCTTC.

The rearrangement uses TRBV19 and TRBJ1-1; no firm D call. V was cut by 6 bases and J by 5 bases, with 10 bases left in between. CDR1 LNHDA and CDR2 SQIVND come from the germline V gene (reference sequence). There are 12 residues in the CDR3. Here the CDR3 DNA reads TGTGCCAGTAGCCCGGGGTGGACTGAAGCTTTCTTT. It is translated as CASSPGWTEAFF.

The V gene is TRBV27, the J gene TRBJ2-1; D might be TRBD1 (6 bases). V lost 3 bases, J lost 5 bases, and 11 bases lay in between. Germline CDR1 reads MNHEY; CDR2 reads SMNVEV (reference sequence). The CDR3 covers 14 residues. CDR3 sequence: CASSLEDSNNEQFF. DNA for the CDR3: TGTGCCAGCAGTTTGGAGGACAGCAACAATGAGCAGTTCTTC.

This clone was recorded a few times. The gene calls are TRBV5-8 and TRBJ1-6, with 8 bases that match TRBD1. Losses at the gene ends were 4 bases for V and 7 bases for J; bases not matched to a gene: 4. There are 14 residues in the CDR3. Germline assignment: CDR1 SGHTS and CDR2 YDEGEE. CDR3 nucleotides: TGTGCCAGCAGCGCAGGGGGCGCGAATTCACCCCTCCACTTT. This codes for CASSAGGANSPLHF. Variable domain in full (rest from reference TRBV5-8 and TRBJ1-6): EAGVTQSPTHLIKTRGQQATLRCSPISGHTSVYWYQQALGLGLQFLLWYDEGEERNRGNFPPRFSGRQFPNYSSELNVNALELEDSALYLCASSAGGANSPLHFGNGTRLTVT.

V and J are TRBV3-1 (or the pseudogene TRBV3-2) and TRBJ1-2; 11 positions agree with TRBD1. This CDR3 region has 16 residues. The germline V gene has CDR1 LGHDT and CDR2 YNNKEL (reference sequence). V was pared by 5 bases and J by 3 bases, with 8 bases of the junction left unmatched. The CDR3 reads CASSIRTGGRDYGYTF. Here the CDR3 DNA reads TGTGCCAGCAGCATCCGGACAGGGGGCCGTGACTATGGCTACACCTTC.

This chain links TRBV2 with TRBJ2-5, with 8 bases aligning to TRBD1. V lost 3 bases and J lost 5; bases outside the gene matches: 8. Germline values: CDR1 SNHLY, CDR2 FYNNEI. The length of the CDR3 is 15 residues. Here the CDR3 reads CASSEETGASETQYF. CDR3 in DNA: TGTGCCAGCAGTGAGGAGACAGGGGCATCGGAGACCCAGTACTTC. Using reference TRBV2 and TRBJ2-5 for the parts outside the CDR3, the full variable domain is EPEVTQTPSHQVTQMGQEVILRCVPISNHLYFYWYRQILGQKVEFLVSFYNNEISEKSEIFDDQFSVERPDGSNFTLKIRSTKLEDSAMYFCASSEETGASETQYFGPGTRLLVL.

In DNA form, the CDR3 reads TGTGCCAGCAGTTCCCCGGGGACCGGGGAGCTGTTTTTT. Translation gives CASSSPGTGELFF. The gene calls are TRBV6-5 and TRBJ2-2; D perhaps matches TRBD2 (5 bases). CDR1 is MNHEY and CDR2 is SVGAGI in the germline V gene. With 4 bases removed from V and 5 bases from J, the gap between germline ends came to 8 bases. This CDR3 has 13 amino acids.

The CDR3 region has the DNA TGTGCCAGCAGTCCGGAGGGGAACACCGGGGAGCTGTTTTTT. Protein product: CASSPEGNTGELFF. The rearrangement uses TRBV6-4 and TRBJ2-2; D is possibly TRBD2 (6 bases). From germline, CDR1 is MRHNA and CDR2 SNTAGT. Trimming took 5 bases from V and 1 from J, leaving 8 bases between them. The CDR3 totals 14 residues.

The chain has TRBV11-2 and TRBJ2-7; the D gene is possibly TRBD2 (6 bases). The length of the CDR3 is 14 residues. Trimming took 2 bases from V and 0 from J, leaving 8 bases between them. Germline-derived CDR1 and CDR2 are SGHAT and FQNNGV. The chain's CDR3 is CASSLIGSSYEQYF. CDR3 nucleotides: TGTGCCAGCAGCTTAATCGGGAGCTCCTACGAGCAGTACTTC.

The chain recombines TRBV3-1 (or the pseudogene TRBV3-2) with TRBJ1-4; D unresolved. The germline V and J ends were trimmed by 5 bases and 12 bases, with 13 bases remaining between them. Per germline, CDR1 LGHDT and CDR2 YNNKEL (reference sequence). The CDR3 has 12 residues. The CDR3 is CASSFGVGELFF. Written as DNA, the CDR3 is TGTGCCAGCAGCTTCGGGGTCGGGGAACTGTTTTTT.

This rearrangement joins TRBV13 to TRBJ2-5; 8 nucleotides align to TRBD2. The V and J ends lost 1 base and 5 bases, in that order; junction bases with no gene match: 3. This CDR3 region has 14 residues. CDR1 and CDR2 (germline): PRHDT, FYEKMQ (reference sequence). The CDR3 sequence: CASSLASGGETQYF. The DNA for the CDR3 is TGTGCCAGCAGCTTAGCCTCGGGGGGGGAGACCCAGTACTTC.

This CDR3 reads CASSSDRGSHSGNTIYF. In nucleotides, the CDR3 is TGTGCCAGCAGCTCGGACAGGGGCTCCCACTCTGGAAACACCATATATTTT. The V call is TRBV5-4, the J call TRBJ1-3; TRBD1 matches 9 bases. Germline-derived CDR1 and CDR2 are SGHNT and YYREEE (reference sequence). This CDR3 spans 17 amino acids. Trimming cost V 3 bases and J 0 bases; bases outside gene matches: 7.

This rearrangement joins TRBV5-4 to TRBJ2-1; D perhaps matches TRBD1 (6 bases). Germline V CDR1 and CDR2: SGHNT, YYREEE (reference sequence). V was clipped by 4 bases and J by 6 bases, with 17 bases between them. The CDR3 is 15 amino acids. In DNA, the CDR3 is TGTGCCAGCAGCGCTACCCAGACAGGCCGCAATGAGCAGTTCTTC. This translates into CASSATQTGRNEQFF.